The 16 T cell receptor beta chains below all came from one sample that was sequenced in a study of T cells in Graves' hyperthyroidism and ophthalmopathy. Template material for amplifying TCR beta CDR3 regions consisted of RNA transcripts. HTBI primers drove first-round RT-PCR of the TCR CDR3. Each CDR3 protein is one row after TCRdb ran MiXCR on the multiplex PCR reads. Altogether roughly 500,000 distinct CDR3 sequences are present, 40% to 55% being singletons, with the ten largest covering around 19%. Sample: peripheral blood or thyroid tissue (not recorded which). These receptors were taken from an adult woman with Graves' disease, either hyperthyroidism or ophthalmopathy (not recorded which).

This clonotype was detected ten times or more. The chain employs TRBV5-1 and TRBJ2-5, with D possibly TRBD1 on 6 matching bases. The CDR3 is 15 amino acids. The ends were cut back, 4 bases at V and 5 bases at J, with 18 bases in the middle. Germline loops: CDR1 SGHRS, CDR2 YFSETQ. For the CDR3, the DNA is TGCGCCAGCAGCCTTACCGGGACAACGACTGAGACCCAGTACTTC. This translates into CASSLTGTTTETQYF.

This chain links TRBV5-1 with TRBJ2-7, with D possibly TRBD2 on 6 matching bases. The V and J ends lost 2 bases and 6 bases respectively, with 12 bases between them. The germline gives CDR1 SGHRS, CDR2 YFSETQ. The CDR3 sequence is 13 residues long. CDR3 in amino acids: CASSFNSEGEQYF. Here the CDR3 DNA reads TGCGCCAGCAGCTTCAACTCGGAGGGCGAGCAGTACTTC. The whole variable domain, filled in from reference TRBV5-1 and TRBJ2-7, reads KAGVTQTPRYLIKTRGQQVTLSCSPISGHRSVSWYQQTPGQGLQFLFEYFSETQRNKGNFPGRFSGRQFSNSRSEMNVSTLELGDSALYLCASSFNSEGEQYFGPGTRLTVT.

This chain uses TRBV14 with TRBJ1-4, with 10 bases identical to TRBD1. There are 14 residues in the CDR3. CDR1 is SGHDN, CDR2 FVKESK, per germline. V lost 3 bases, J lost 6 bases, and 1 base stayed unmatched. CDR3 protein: CASSHGTGDEKLFF. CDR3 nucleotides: TGTGCCAGCAGCCACGGGACAGGGGATGAAAAACTGTTTTTT.

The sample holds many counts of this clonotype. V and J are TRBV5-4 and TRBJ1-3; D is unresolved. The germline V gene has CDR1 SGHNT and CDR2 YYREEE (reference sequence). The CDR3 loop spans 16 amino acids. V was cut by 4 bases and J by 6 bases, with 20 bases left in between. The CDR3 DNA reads TGTGCCAGCAGCCCGCAGGACGGGTCGACCCCAAACACCATATATTTT. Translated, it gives CASSPQDGSTPNTIYF.

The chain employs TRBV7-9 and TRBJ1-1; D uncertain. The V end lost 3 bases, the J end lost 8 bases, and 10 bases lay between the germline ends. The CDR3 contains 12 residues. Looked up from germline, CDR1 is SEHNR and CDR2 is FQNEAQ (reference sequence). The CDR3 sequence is CASSLGPREAFF. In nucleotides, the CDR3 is TGTGCCAGCAGCTTGGGCCCACGCGAAGCTTTCTTT. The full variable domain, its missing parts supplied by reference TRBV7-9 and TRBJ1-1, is DTGVSQNPRHKITKRGQNVTFRCDPISEHNRLYWYRQTLGQGPEFLTYFQNEAQLEKSRLLSDRFSAERPKGSFSTLEIQRTEQGDSAMYLCASSLGPREAFFGQGTRLTVV.

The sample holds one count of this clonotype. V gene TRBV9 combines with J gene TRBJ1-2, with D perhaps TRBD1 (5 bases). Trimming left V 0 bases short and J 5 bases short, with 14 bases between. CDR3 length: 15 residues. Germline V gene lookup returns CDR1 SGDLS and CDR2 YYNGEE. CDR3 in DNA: TGTGCCAGCAGCGTAGACGGGACGGACGTGTATGGCTACACCTTC. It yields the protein CASSVDGTDVYGYTF.

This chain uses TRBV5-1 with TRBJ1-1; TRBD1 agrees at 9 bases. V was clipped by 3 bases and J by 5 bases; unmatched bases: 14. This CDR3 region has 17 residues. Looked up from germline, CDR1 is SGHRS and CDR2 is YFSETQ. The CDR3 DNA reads TGCGCCAGCAGCTGGGGCTACGAACAGGGGGCGCGGACTGAAGCTTTCTTT. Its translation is CASSWGYEQGARTEAFF.

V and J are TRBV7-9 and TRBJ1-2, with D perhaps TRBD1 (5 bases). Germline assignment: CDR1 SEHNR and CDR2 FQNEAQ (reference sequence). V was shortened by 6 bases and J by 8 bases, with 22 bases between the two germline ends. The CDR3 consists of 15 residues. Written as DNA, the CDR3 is TGTGCCAGCAGAGTCACAGGAATCGGCCTTAGGGGCTACACCTTC. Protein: CASRVTGIGLRGYTF. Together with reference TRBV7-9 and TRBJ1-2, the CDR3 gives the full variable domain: DTGVSQNPRHKITKRGQNVTFRCDPISEHNRLYWYRQTLGQGPEFLTYFQNEAQLEKSRLLSDRFSAERPKGSFSTLEIQRTEQGDSAMYLCASRVTGIGLRGYTFGSGTRLTVV.

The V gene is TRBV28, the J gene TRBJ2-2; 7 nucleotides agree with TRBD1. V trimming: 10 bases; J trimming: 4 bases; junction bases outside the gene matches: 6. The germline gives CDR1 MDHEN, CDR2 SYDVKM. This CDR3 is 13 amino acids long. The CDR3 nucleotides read TGTGCCACAGGGGGAGACCTCACCGGGGAGCTGTTTTTT. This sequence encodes CATGGDLTGELFF.

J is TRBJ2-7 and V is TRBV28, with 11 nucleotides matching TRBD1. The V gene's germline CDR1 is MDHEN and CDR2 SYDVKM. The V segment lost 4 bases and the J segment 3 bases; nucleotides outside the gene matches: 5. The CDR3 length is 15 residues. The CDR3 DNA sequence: TGTGCCAGCAGTTACGGGACAGGGGGAATCTACGAGCAGTACTTC. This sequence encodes CASSYGTGGIYEQYF.

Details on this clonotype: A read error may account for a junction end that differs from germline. The CDR3, as DNA: TGTGCCAGCAGCCTAGGCCGTCCGGGTGCCTACGAGCAGTGCTTC. This sequence encodes CASSLGRPGAYEQCF. The chain combines TRBV13 with TRBJ2-7; D ambiguous. The CDR3 runs 15 residues. Germline V gene lookup returns CDR1 PRHDT and CDR2 FYEKMQ (reference sequence).

The CDR3 DNA reads as TGCAGTGCTGGGCCACAGGGTCGGGATCAGCCCCAGCATTTT. As protein: CSAGPQGRDQPQHF. This chain connects TRBV20-1 to TRBJ1-5; tentative D call: TRBD1 (6 bases). Trimming pared 5 bases from V and 5 bases from J, leaving 16 bases between. The CDR3 length is 14 residues. Germline CDR1 is DFQATT and CDR2 is SNEGSKA (reference sequence).

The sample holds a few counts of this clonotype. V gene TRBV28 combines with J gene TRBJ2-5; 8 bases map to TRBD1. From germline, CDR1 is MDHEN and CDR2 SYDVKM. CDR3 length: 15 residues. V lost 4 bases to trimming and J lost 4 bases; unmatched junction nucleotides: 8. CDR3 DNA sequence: TGTGCCAGCAGTTCACAGGGGGTAGTAGGAGAGACCCAGTACTTC. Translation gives CASSSQGVVGETQYF.

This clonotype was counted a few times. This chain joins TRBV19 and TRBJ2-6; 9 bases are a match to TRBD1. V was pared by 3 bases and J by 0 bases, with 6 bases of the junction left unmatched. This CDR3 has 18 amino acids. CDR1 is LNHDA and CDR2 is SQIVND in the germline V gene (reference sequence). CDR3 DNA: TGTGCCAGTAGTATCCGTGACAGGGGGTACTCTGGGGCCAACGTCCTGACTTTC. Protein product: CASSIRDRGYSGANVLTF.

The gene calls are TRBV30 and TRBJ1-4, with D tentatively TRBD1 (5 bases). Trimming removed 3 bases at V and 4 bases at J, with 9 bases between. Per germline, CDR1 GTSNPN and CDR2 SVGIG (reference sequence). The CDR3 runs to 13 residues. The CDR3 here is CAWRMGGNEKLFF. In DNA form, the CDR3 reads TGTGCCTGGAGGATGGGGGGTAATGAAAAACTGTTTTTT. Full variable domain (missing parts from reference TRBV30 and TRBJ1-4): SQTIHQWPATLVQPVGSPLSLECTVEGTSNPNLYWYRQAAGRGLQLLFYSVGIGQISSEVPQNLSASRPQDRQFILSSKKLLLSDSGFYLCAWRMGGNEKLFFGSGTQLSVL.

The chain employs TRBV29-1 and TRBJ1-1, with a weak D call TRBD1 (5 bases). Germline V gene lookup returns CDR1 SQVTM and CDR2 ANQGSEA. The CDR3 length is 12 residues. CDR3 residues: CTSTGGNTEAFF. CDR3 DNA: TGCACTTCAACCGGGGGTAATACTGAAGCTTTCTTT.